The 17 T cell receptor beta chains in this list originate from one sample, sequenced in a study of molecular identifiers for immune sequencing clone quantification (dated by TCRdb to the late 2010s). Library creation used PCR. The run used an Illumina HiSeq 4000. Using fastp trimming at Q25 and MiXCR clonotype assembly, TCRdb reanalyzed the public sequencing data and kept in-frame beta chains. Identical CDR3 protein sequences are pooled into one entry, listed with their most common genes and DNA. Within this sample are some 8,500 distinct CDR3 sequences, with under 15% of them counted one time only. The top ten clones comprise approximately 1.5% of the sample. Sequencing was done on a sample of naive CD8+ T cells from blood, with Jurkat cell RNA spiked in. The sample's cell subset or site label, in plain terms: FACS-sorted CD8+CD4-CCR7+CD45RA+ naive T cells. The source of these receptors is a human donor in good health. Some libraries in this study had Jurkat cell RNA spiked in.

Sample share makes this clonotype medium-sized. The chain links TRBV7-9 to TRBJ2-7; no definite D call. The V gene's germline CDR1 is SEHNR and CDR2 FQNEAQ (reference sequence). The CDR3 loop spans 14 amino acids. Trimming took 2 bases from V and 7 from J, leaving 15 bases between them. CDR3 protein: CASSLSLEMDEQYF. In nucleotides, the CDR3 is TGTGCCAGCAGCTTATCTTTGGAAATGGATGAGCAGTACTTC. Based on the CDR3 plus reference TRBV7-9 and TRBJ2-7, the full variable domain is DTGVSQNPRHKITKRGQNVTFRCDPISEHNRLYWYRQTLGQGPEFLTYFQNEAQLEKSRLLSDRFSAERPKGSFSTLEIQRTEQGDSAMYLCASSLSLEMDEQYFGPGTRLTVT.

By share of the sample, this clonotype is medium-sized. CDR3 loop: CASSQGWGGQPQHF. The CDR3 nucleotides read TGCGCCAGCAGCCAAGGTTGGGGCGGTCAGCCCCAGCATTTT. This chain joins TRBV4-1 and TRBJ1-5; D perhaps matches TRBD1 (5 bases). The CDR3 sequence is 14 residues long. Per the germline V gene, CDR1 is MGHRA and CDR2 is YSYEKL. Trimming shortened V by 1 base and J by 6 bases, and 10 bases separated the two germline ends.

There are many counts of this clonotype. V and J are TRBV6-2 or TRBV6-3 and TRBJ1-5; weak D call: TRBD1 (5 bases). The CDR3 has 15 amino acids. The V gene lost 6 bases and the J gene lost 6 bases, with 18 bases spanning the gap. Germline CDR1 reads MNHEY; CDR2 reads SVGEGT. CDR3 region: CASSQGTLIGQPQHF. The CDR3 DNA sequence: TGTGCCAGCAGCCAAGGGACCCTTATAGGTCAGCCCCAGCATTTT.

This chain joins TRBV18 and TRBJ2-1; D call uncertain. With 0 bases removed from V and 3 bases from J, the gap between germline ends came to 6 bases. Germline V gives CDR1 KGHSH, CDR2 LQKENI. The CDR3 runs 14 residues. CDR3 in DNA: TGTGCCAGCTCACCACCGAGTCTCTACAATGAGCAGTTCTTC. This sequence encodes CASSPPSLYNEQFF.

This clonotype was seen ten or more times. This chain links TRBV28 with TRBJ2-3; 8 nucleotides agree with TRBD1. From germline, CDR1 is MDHEN and CDR2 SYDVKM. Germline trimming cut 1 base from V and 2 bases from J; bases unmatched to any gene: 5. There are 16 residues in the CDR3. CDR3 nucleotides: TGTGCCAGCAGTTTATTAAGGACAGGGAACACAGATACGCAGTATTTT. It encodes CASSLLRTGNTDTQYF.

This clonotype is medium-sized within its sample. The rearrangement joins TRBV6-5 to TRBJ2-7; D is possibly TRBD1 or TRBD2 (6 bases each). In germline, CDR1 is MNHEY, CDR2 SVGAGI. This CDR3 spans 12 amino acids. Trimming stripped 7 bases from V and 5 bases from J, with 12 bases between. CDR3 nucleotides: TGTGCCAGCACGGAAGGGGGGAACGAGCAGTACTTC. Encoded protein: CASTEGGNEQYF.

This clonotype qualifies as medium-sized. The rearrangement joins TRBV2 to TRBJ2-5; D possibly corresponds to TRBD2 (5 bases). The CDR3 is 16 amino acids. V was shortened by 2 bases and J by 1 base, with 14 bases between the two germline ends. The V gene's germline CDR1 is SNHLY and CDR2 FYNNEI. Here the CDR3 reads CASSEWTTTSQETQYF. The CDR3 DNA reads TGTGCCAGCAGTGAATGGACGACTACCAGCCAAGAGACCCAGTACTTC.

This clonotype was seen ten or more times. J is TRBJ1-4 and V is TRBV27, with TRBD1 matching 7 bases. The CDR3 loop spans 16 amino acids. Germline loops: CDR1 MNHEY, CDR2 SMNVEV (reference sequence). V dropped 4 bases and J dropped 3; count of bases not matched to a gene: 8. For the CDR3, the DNA is TGTGCCAGCAGTTCGTACAGGGGAGCGGCTAATGAAAAACTGTTTTTT. Amino acid sequence: CASSSYRGAANEKLFF.

J is TRBJ2-3 and V is TRBV5-3; D is perhaps TRBD2 (5 bases). TRBV5-3 counts as an open reading frame of uncertain function. Trimming left V 8 bases short and J 4 bases short, with 17 bases between. This CDR3 is 14 amino acids long. In DNA, the CDR3 is TGTGCCAGCGGCTCGGGGTTAGCGCCAGATACGCAGTATTTT. Encoded protein: CASGSGLAPDTQYF.

By sample fraction, this clonotype is medium-sized. The rearrangement uses TRBV20-1 and TRBJ1-5, with D possibly being TRBD1 (6 bases). Germline CDR1 is DFQATT and CDR2 is SNEGSKA (reference sequence). The CDR3 consists of 16 residues. Trimming cost V 0 bases and J 6 bases, with 18 bases left between them. CDR3 sequence: CSARDLDSGTGQPQHF. The CDR3, as DNA: TGCAGTGCTAGAGATTTGGACAGCGGCACCGGTCAGCCCCAGCATTTT.

As to this clonotype: The junction shows a germline mismatch at one end, possibly a read error. The CDR3 DNA reads as TGTGCCAGCAGCCTTCCGGGACTAGGGAACACCGGGGAGCTGTCTTTT. It codes for CASSLPGLGNTGELSF. The J gene is TRBJ2-2, the V gene TRBV19; 8 bases are a match to TRBD2. The CDR3 length is 16 residues. The germline V gene encodes CDR1 LNHDA and CDR2 SQIVND (reference sequence).

This clonotype is medium-sized by share. The CDR3 sequence: CASRKRDRTEITGELFF. In DNA, the CDR3 is TGTGCCAGCCGAAAAAGGGACCGGACGGAAATCACCGGGGAGCTGTTTTTT. V and J are TRBV6-2 or TRBV6-3 and TRBJ2-2, with D possibly being TRBD1 or TRBD2 (5 bases each). CDR1 and CDR2 from the germline V gene are MNHEY and SVGEGT. The CDR3 has 17 amino acids. Trimming stripped 8 bases from V and 4 bases from J, with 23 bases between.

Turning to this clonotype: At one end, the junction sequence differs from germline, possibly due to a read error. The chain recombines TRBV29-1 with TRBJ2-3; 14 bases agree with TRBD2. Germline V gene sequence: CDR1 SQVTM, CDR2 ANQGSEA. The CDR3 spans 18 residues. The CDR3: CSVYGLAGGIVSARTPYF. The CDR3 DNA reads TGCAGCGTATACGGACTAGCGGGGGGAATCGTGTCTGCTCGTACGCCGTATTTT.

In regard to this clonotype: A much larger clonotype is one base distant, so this may be a read error. The V call is TRBV10-3, the J call TRBJ2-5, with TRBD2 matching 8 bases. The CDR3 totals 16 residues. CDR1 is ENHRY and CDR2 is SYGVKD in the germline V gene. CDR3 residues: CAVSEPAAGGEETQYF. The CDR3 DNA reads TGTGCCGTCAGTGAGCCGGCGGCGGGGGGCGAAGAGACCCAGTACTTC.

This clonotype was counted ten times or more. V is TRBV27 and J is TRBJ2-3, with D possibly called TRBD1 or TRBD2 (6 bases each). The germline V gene encodes CDR1 MNHEY and CDR2 SMNVEV (reference sequence). With 5 bases removed from V and 2 bases from J, the gap between germline ends came to 17 bases. The CDR3 totals 16 residues. Written as DNA, the CDR3 is TGTGCCAGCAGTACCCTCTACAGGGAGGTCACAGATACGCAGTATTTT. Translation: CASSTLYREVTDTQYF.

Judged by abundance, this clonotype is medium-sized. The chain joins TRBV7-9 to TRBJ2-5; D is ambiguous. Germline-derived CDR1 and CDR2 are SEHNR and FQNEAQ (reference sequence). The ends were cut back, 5 bases at V and 7 bases at J, with 11 bases in the middle. CDR3 length equals 12 residues. CDR3 sequence reads: CASSTTTLTQYF. The DNA of the CDR3 is TGTGCCAGCAGCACTACGACACTGACCCAGTACTTC.

This clonotype is labeled medium-sized. This chain connects TRBV20-1 to TRBJ2-3; D is ambiguous. The germline V gene encodes CDR1 DFQATT and CDR2 SNEGSKA (reference sequence). Trimming took off 5 bases at V and 1 base at J, with 16 bases between the two ends. The CDR3 length is 15 residues. The CDR3 nucleotides are TGCAGTGCTGTACCTGACGAAACTGGCACAGATACGCAGTATTTT. Encoded protein: CSAVPDETGTDTQYF.